This T cell receptor (beta chain) is drawn from a study of cytomegalovirus exposure and HLA in healthy donors. Remarks on this clone: What it binds is not known. The germline gene is not matched at one end of the junction; a read error may be the cause.

CDR1 is SGHAT, CDR2 FQNNGV, per germline. This CDR3 contains 16 residues. Researchers ran the PCR with 60 Vbeta and 13 Jbeta primers. Sequencing was performed with immunoSEQ multiplex PCR; in TCRdb, only in-frame clones are kept and a portion is missing. The data show 100,000 to 150,000 clones, over 60% seen once. General observations from the study: Later on, a genetic analysis was performed. It linked a missense variant in DCLRE1C with V- and J-gene trimming of TCR beta.

This receptor was taken from a female donor in good health and CMV-seronegative. Sequenced sample: PBMCs. The chain is built from TRBV11-2 and TRBJ2-5; 8 nucleotides agree with TRBD1. CDR3: CASSSLGTGPQGTQYF. CDR3 DNA: TGTGCCAGCAGCTCCCTCGGGACAGGTCCACAAGGGACCCAGTACTTC.